These T cell receptor beta chains were read from a single sample in a study of blood T cell repertoires in COVID-19. The data were produced by immunoSEQ multiplex PCR, yet TCRdb's version contains in-frame clones alone and is incomplete. The table includes roughly 300,000 clones, 80% to 90% detected once. The sample taken for sequencing was PBMCs or T cells enriched from blood (not recorded which). The receptors were sampled from a woman aged 40 to 49 with acute COVID-19. Both conserved end residues are part of each CDR3. D genes are given only for firm matches. Size values are once, few and many counts, or a class for expanded clones, and some rows have none.

D gene: NA; J gene: TRBJ1-1; clone size: NA; V gene: TRBV12-3/TRBV12-4; CDR3 DNA: TGTGCCAGCAGTTTAGTATCGGTGACTGAAGCTTTCTTT; CDR3 protein: CASSLVSVTEAFF
D gene: NA; J gene: TRBJ1-6; clone size: NA; V gene: TRBV19; CDR3 DNA: TGTGCCAGTAGTCTCCGGGAGGGAAATTCACCCCTCCACTTT; CDR3 protein: CASSLREGNSPLHF
D gene: TRBD1; J gene: TRBJ1-5; clone size: NA; V gene: TRBV19; CDR3 DNA: TGTGCCAGTAGTACCTTCGACAGGGAGTCTCAGCCCCAGCATTTT; CDR3 protein: CASSTFDRESQPQHF
D gene: NA; J gene: TRBJ1-2; clone size: NA; V gene: TRBV7-2; CDR3 DNA: TGTGCCAGCAGCTCACAGGTTACTAACTATGGCTACACCTTC; CDR3 protein: CASSSQVTNYGYTF
D gene: TRBD1; J gene: TRBJ1-5; clone size: once; V gene: TRBV28; CDR3 DNA: TGTGCCAGCAGTTTAGGACAGGGTTTTCGTCAGCCCCAGCATTTT; CDR3 protein: CASSLGQGFRQPQHF
D gene: NA; J gene: TRBJ1-1; clone size: few; V gene: TRBV28; CDR3 DNA: TGTGCCAGCAGGACCAGGGTTTTCGGCACTGAAGCTTTCTTT; CDR3 protein: CASRTRVFGTEAFF
D gene: NA; J gene: TRBJ2-7; clone size: NA; V gene: TRBV28; CDR3 DNA: TGTGCCAGCAGTCTTACCTACGAGCAGTACTTC; CDR3 protein: CASSLTYEQYF
D gene: NA; J gene: TRBJ2-2; clone size: NA; V gene: TRBV19; CDR3 DNA: TGTGCCAGTGGGGAGATCGCCGGGGAGCTGTTTTTT; CDR3 protein: CASGEIAGELFF
D gene: NA; J gene: TRBJ1-2; clone size: NA; V gene: TRBV28; CDR3 DNA: TGTGCCAGCAGTTTTCGGGGGGGTTATGGCTACACCTTC; CDR3 protein: CASSFRGGYGYTF
D gene: NA; J gene: TRBJ2-1; clone size: NA; V gene: TRBV28; CDR3 DNA: TGTGCCAGCAATTTATCCCTGAGTAAGGAGCAGTTCTTC; CDR3 protein: CASNLSLSKEQFF
D gene: NA; J gene: TRBJ1-6; clone size: NA; V gene: TRBV7-8; CDR3 DNA: TGTGCCAGCAGCTCTCGGTCTAATTCACCCCTCCACTTT; CDR3 protein: CASSSRSNSPLHF
D gene: NA; J gene: TRBJ1-4; clone size: NA; V gene: TRBV10-1; CDR3 DNA: TGCGCCAGCAGCGAGAGCGACTTACCCTATGAAAAACTGTTTTTT; CDR3 protein: CASSESDLPYEKLFF
D gene: NA; J gene: TRBJ2-7; clone size: few; V gene: TRBV5-6; CDR3 DNA: TGTGCCAGCAGCGGCGGAGAGAATAACTACGAGCAGTACTTC; CDR3 protein: CASSGGENNYEQYF
D gene: TRBD2; J gene: TRBJ2-1; clone size: NA; V gene: TRBV19; CDR3 DNA: TGTGCCAGTAGTATAGGGGTAGCGGGGGGCCGTCCAGGGACTTACAATGAGCAGTTCTTC; CDR3 protein: CASSIGVAGGRPGTYNEQFF
D gene: NA; J gene: TRBJ1-2; clone size: once; V gene: TRBV3-1/TRBV3-2; CDR3 DNA: TGTGCCAGCAGCCAAGATCTGGCGGGCCAGGACGGCTACACCTTC; CDR3 protein: CASSQDLAGQDGYTF
D gene: TRBD2; J gene: TRBJ2-3; clone size: once; V gene: TRBV27; CDR3 DNA: TGTGCCAGCAGTTCCATGTCCAAACTAGCGGGAGTCACAGATACGCAGTATTTT; CDR3 protein: CASSSMSKLAGVTDTQYF
D gene: NA; J gene: TRBJ1-5; clone size: NA; V gene: TRBV4-1; CDR3 DNA: TGCGCCAGCGATCGGGTCATAGGCAATCAGCCCCAGCATTTT; CDR3 protein: CASDRVIGNQPQHF
D gene: NA; J gene: TRBJ1-2; clone size: NA; V gene: TRBV2; CDR3 DNA: TGTGCCAGCAGTGAAGCGCGCTATGGCTACACCTTC; CDR3 protein: CASSEARYGYTF
D gene: TRBD1; J gene: TRBJ2-3; clone size: once; V gene: TRBV10-3; CDR3 DNA: TGTGCCAGCCGACAGGGAAAGAGCACAGATACGCAGTATTTT; CDR3 protein: CASRQGKSTDTQYF
D gene: TRBD1; J gene: TRBJ2-3; clone size: many; V gene: TRBV19; CDR3 DNA: TGTGCCAGTAGGACAGGACAGGTTTCCACAGATACGCAGTATTTT; CDR3 protein: CASRTGQVSTDTQYF
D gene: TRBD1; J gene: TRBJ1-3; clone size: NA; V gene: TRBV6-5; CDR3 DNA: TGTGCCAGCAGTCTAAGAGGGGGACAGGGAGACACCATATATTTT; CDR3 protein: CASSLRGGQGDTIYF
D gene: NA; J gene: TRBJ1-6; clone size: NA; V gene: TRBV20-1; CDR3 DNA: TGCAGTGCTAGTTTCGGGGGTAGGGATTCACCCCTCCACTTT; CDR3 protein: CSASFGGRDSPLHF
D gene: NA; J gene: TRBJ2-7; clone size: NA; V gene: TRBV5-6; CDR3 DNA: TGTGCCAGCAGCTTCAGGGGTTGGTACGAGCAGTACTTC; CDR3 protein: CASSFRGWYEQYF
D gene: NA; J gene: TRBJ1-1; clone size: NA; V gene: TRBV12-3/TRBV12-4; CDR3 DNA: TGTGCCAGCAGTCCCCTATACACTGAAGCTTTCTTT; CDR3 protein: CASSPLYTEAFF
D gene: NA; J gene: TRBJ1-4; clone size: NA; V gene: TRBV9; CDR3 DNA: TGTGCCAGCAGCGTAGCAGGGGCGAGGGCCGAAAAACTGTTTTTT; CDR3 protein: CASSVAGARAEKLFF
D gene: TRBD1; J gene: TRBJ2-2; clone size: NA; V gene: TRBV18; CDR3 DNA: TGTGCCAGCTCACCAAGGCAGGGGGCCAGCACCGGGGAGCTGTTTTTT; CDR3 protein: CASSPRQGASTGELFF
D gene: NA; J gene: TRBJ1-3; clone size: NA; V gene: TRBV14; CDR3 DNA: TGTGCCAGCAGCCAAGAGATGGCAGGGGCCTCTGGAAACACCATATATTTT; CDR3 protein: CASSQEMAGASGNTIYF
D gene: NA; J gene: TRBJ1-6; clone size: NA; V gene: TRBV6-5; CDR3 DNA: TGTGCCAGCAGTTACTCGTGGGGAGATAATTCACCCCTCCACTTT; CDR3 protein: CASSYSWGDNSPLHF
D gene: TRBD2; J gene: TRBJ2-2; clone size: NA; V gene: TRBV27; CDR3 DNA: TGTGCCAGCAGTCCCCTAGCGGGGGCGAACACCGGGGAGCTGTTTTTT; CDR3 protein: CASSPLAGANTGELFF
D gene: TRBD1; J gene: TRBJ2-2; clone size: NA; V gene: TRBV5-4; CDR3 DNA: TGTGCCAGCAGCTTGGGACAGGGGTGGACCGGGGAGCTGTTTTTT; CDR3 protein: CASSLGQGWTGELFF
D gene: TRBD1; J gene: TRBJ1-2; clone size: NA; V gene: TRBV6-2/TRBV6-3; CDR3 DNA: TGTGCCAGCAGTTACTCGAAGGCAGGGGGCATGTATGGCTACACCTTC; CDR3 protein: CASSYSKAGGMYGYTF
D gene: TRBD1; J gene: TRBJ1-2; clone size: NA; V gene: TRBV5-4; CDR3 DNA: TGTGCCAGCAGCTTGGGTGGGACAGCACCCTATTCTAACTATGGCTACACCTTC; CDR3 protein: CASSLGGTAPYSNYGYTF
D gene: TRBD1; J gene: TRBJ1-1; clone size: NA; V gene: TRBV19; CDR3 DNA: TGTGCCAGTAGCATCGGACAGGGTTATTGGAACACTGAAGCTTTCTTT; CDR3 protein: CASSIGQGYWNTEAFF
D gene: TRBD1; J gene: TRBJ1-4; clone size: NA; V gene: TRBV28; CDR3 DNA: TGTGCCAGCAGTTCCATCGGACAGGGGGCTGCGAAACTGTTTTTT; CDR3 protein: CASSSIGQGAAKLFF
D gene: NA; J gene: TRBJ1-1; clone size: NA; V gene: TRBV28; CDR3 DNA: TGTGCCAGCTCACAGCCGCTAAACACTGAAGCTTTCTTT; CDR3 protein: CASSQPLNTEAFF
D gene: NA; J gene: TRBJ1-2; clone size: NA; V gene: TRBV28; CDR3 DNA: TGTGCCAGCAGTTCTCCTAACTATGGCTACACCTTC; CDR3 protein: CASSSPNYGYTF
D gene: NA; J gene: TRBJ2-5; clone size: NA; V gene: TRBV6-2/TRBV6-3; CDR3 DNA: TGTGCCAGCAGTTACCAAGCTAGCGCGGAGACCCAGTACTTC; CDR3 protein: CASSYQASAETQYF
D gene: TRBD1; J gene: TRBJ1-4; clone size: NA; V gene: TRBV5-1; CDR3 DNA: TGCGCCAGCACCTTCCGGGACAGGGGTGATGAAAAACTGTTTTTT; CDR3 protein: CASTFRDRGDEKLFF
D gene: TRBD2; J gene: TRBJ2-5; clone size: NA; V gene: TRBV4-3; CDR3 DNA: TGCGCCAGCAGCAGGTCTAGCGGGACCCAAGAGACCCAGTACTTC; CDR3 protein: CASSRSSGTQETQYF
D gene: TRBD2; J gene: TRBJ2-3; clone size: NA; V gene: TRBV7-6; CDR3 DNA: TGTGCCAGCAGCTTATGGCCGGGCGGGGGTGTAGGGACAGATACGCAGTATTTT; CDR3 protein: CASSLWPGGGVGTDTQYF
D gene: NA; J gene: TRBJ1-2; clone size: NA; V gene: TRBV12-3/TRBV12-4; CDR3 DNA: TGTGCCAGCAGCCGAGGACAGCTCTATGGCTACACCTTC; CDR3 protein: CASSRGQLYGYTF
D gene: TRBD1; J gene: TRBJ2-1; clone size: NA; V gene: TRBV14; CDR3 DNA: TGTGCCAGCAGCCCTAGGTATGTACAGGGGGCGGCCCCCTCCTACAATGAGCAGTTCTTC; CDR3 protein: CASSPRYVQGAAPSYNEQFF
D gene: TRBD1; J gene: TRBJ1-4; clone size: NA; V gene: TRBV7-2; CDR3 DNA: TGTGCCAGCAGCTTAGACGCCGGGACAGGGGGCGAAAAACTGTTTTTT; CDR3 protein: CASSLDAGTGGEKLFF
D gene: TRBD1; J gene: TRBJ2-2; clone size: NA; V gene: TRBV12-3/TRBV12-4; CDR3 DNA: TGTGCCAGCAAAAACAGGGGCGGGGAGCTGTTTTTT; CDR3 protein: CASKNRGGELFF
D gene: NA; J gene: TRBJ1-6; clone size: few; V gene: TRBV4-1; CDR3 DNA: TGCGCCAGCAGCCAGCCCGGGACAAGAAATAATTCACCCCTCCACTTT; CDR3 protein: CASSQPGTRNNSPLHF
D gene: NA; J gene: TRBJ2-3; clone size: few; V gene: TRBV12-3/TRBV12-4; CDR3 DNA: TGTGCCAGCAGTCCTACAGATACGCAGTATTTT; CDR3 protein: CASSPTDTQYF
D gene: NA; J gene: TRBJ1-2; clone size: NA; V gene: TRBV29-1; CDR3 DNA: TGCAGCGTTGGGACGGGGGGTTCTAACTATGGCTACACCTTC; CDR3 protein: CSVGTGGSNYGYTF
D gene: NA; J gene: TRBJ1-2; clone size: NA; V gene: TRBV7-9; CDR3 DNA: TGTGCCAGCAGCTTAATAGGGGCAGACTATGGCTACACCTTC; CDR3 protein: CASSLIGADYGYTF
D gene: TRBD1; J gene: TRBJ1-6; clone size: NA; V gene: TRBV28; CDR3 DNA: TGTGCCAGCAGCCGGGACAGCCCTCTCTATAATTCACCCCTCCACTTT; CDR3 protein: CASSRDSPLYNSPLHF
D gene: NA; J gene: TRBJ2-1; clone size: NA; V gene: TRBV7-3; CDR3 DNA: TGTGCCAGCAGCCCTATCGGGGAAGGTGAGCAGTTCTTC; CDR3 protein: CASSPIGEGEQFF
D gene: NA; J gene: TRBJ2-2; clone size: once; V gene: TRBV3-1/TRBV3-2; CDR3 DNA: TGTGCCAGCAGCCTTCAGGGGATTAGAGGGGAGCTGTTTTTT; CDR3 protein: CASSLQGIRGELFF
D gene: NA; J gene: TRBJ1-2; clone size: NA; V gene: TRBV5-1; CDR3 DNA: TGCGCCAGCAGCCACGGGACAACGGGTGGCTACACCTTC; CDR3 protein: CASSHGTTGGYTF